Sequencing of this TCR beta chain was carried out in a study of a mutant IDH1 vaccine in newly diagnosed glioma. Background on the study: Treated patients, averaging about 40 years, were roughly 62% male and roughly 38% female.

The table came from immunoSEQ multiplex PCR; TCRdb's copy has only in-frame clones and leaves some out. The repertoire consists of about 69,000 clones, with about 87% occurring once and the leading ten covering more than 1.5%. Regarding the study as a whole: Overall, around 93% of patients had vaccine-induced immune responses.

CDR1 is LNHNV and CDR2 is YYDKDF in the germline V gene (reference sequence). This CDR3 region has 17 residues. Trimming at V came to 0 bases and at J to 9 bases, leaving 12 bases not matched to a gene. On this clone: What it recognizes is unknown.

Time point reported: week 35, safety follow-up. What each vaccine dose contained was 300 ug of mutant IDH1 20-mer peptide, accompanied by topical imiquimod. Patients had eight vaccinations, in weeks 1, 3, 5, 7, 11, 15, 19 and 23. This clonotype was obtained from a man between 25 and 39 years old with glioma. Sequences were derived from PBMCs, sampled from a glioma patient whose treatment included an IDH1 peptide vaccine. The chain couples TRBV15 to TRBJ2-1; 9 bases map to TRBD1. DNA for the CDR3: TGTGCCACCAGCAGAGATCCCGACAGGGGGTACAGGAGTGAGCAGTTCTTC. Its translation: CATSRDPDRGYRSEQFF.